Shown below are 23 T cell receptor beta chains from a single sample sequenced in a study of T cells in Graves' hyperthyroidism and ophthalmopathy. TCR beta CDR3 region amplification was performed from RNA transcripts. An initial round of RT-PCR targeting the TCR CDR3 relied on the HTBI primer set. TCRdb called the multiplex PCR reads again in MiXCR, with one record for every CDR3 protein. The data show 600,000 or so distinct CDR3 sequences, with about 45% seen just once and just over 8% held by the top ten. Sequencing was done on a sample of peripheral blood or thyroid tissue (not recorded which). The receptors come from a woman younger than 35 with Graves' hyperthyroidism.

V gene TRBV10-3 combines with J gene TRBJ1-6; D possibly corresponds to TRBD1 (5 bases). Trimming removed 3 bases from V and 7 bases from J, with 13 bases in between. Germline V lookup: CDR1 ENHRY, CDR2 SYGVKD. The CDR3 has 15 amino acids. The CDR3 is CAISEGTGLNSPLHF. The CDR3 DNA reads TGTGCCATCAGTGAAGGGACGGGGCTGAATTCACCCCTCCACTTT.

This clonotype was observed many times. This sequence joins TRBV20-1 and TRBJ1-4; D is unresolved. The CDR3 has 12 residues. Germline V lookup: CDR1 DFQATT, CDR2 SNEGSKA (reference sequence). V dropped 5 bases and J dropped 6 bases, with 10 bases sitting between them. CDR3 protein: CSAGPTYEKLFF. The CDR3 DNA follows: TGCAGTGCTGGGCCAACCTATGAAAAACTGTTTTTT.

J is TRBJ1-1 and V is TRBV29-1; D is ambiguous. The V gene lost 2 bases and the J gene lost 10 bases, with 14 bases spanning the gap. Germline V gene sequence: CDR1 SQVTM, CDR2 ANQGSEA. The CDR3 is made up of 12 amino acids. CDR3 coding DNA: TGCAGCGTTGAACCCGATGTCTCCCCAGCTTTCTTT. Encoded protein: CSVEPDVSPAFF.

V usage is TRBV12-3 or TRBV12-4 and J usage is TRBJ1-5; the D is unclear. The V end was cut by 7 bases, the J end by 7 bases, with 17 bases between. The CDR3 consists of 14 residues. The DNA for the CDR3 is TGTGCCAGCATGGATGGGGTTGTCGGACAGCCCCAGCATTTT. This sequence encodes CASMDGVVGQPQHF.

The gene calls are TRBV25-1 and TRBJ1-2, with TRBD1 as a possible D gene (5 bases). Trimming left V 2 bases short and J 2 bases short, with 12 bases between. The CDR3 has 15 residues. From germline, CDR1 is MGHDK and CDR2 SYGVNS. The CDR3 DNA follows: TGTGCCAGCAGTGAAAATTACGGACACAACTATGGCTACACCTTC. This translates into CASSENYGHNYGYTF.

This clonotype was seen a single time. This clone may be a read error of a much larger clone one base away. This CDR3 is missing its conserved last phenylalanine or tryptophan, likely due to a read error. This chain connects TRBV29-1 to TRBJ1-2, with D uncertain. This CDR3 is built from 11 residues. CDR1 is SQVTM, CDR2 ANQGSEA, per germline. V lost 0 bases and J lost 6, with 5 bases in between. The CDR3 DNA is TGCAGCGTTGAAGAACTGCATGGCTACACCCTC. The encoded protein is CSVEELHGYTL.

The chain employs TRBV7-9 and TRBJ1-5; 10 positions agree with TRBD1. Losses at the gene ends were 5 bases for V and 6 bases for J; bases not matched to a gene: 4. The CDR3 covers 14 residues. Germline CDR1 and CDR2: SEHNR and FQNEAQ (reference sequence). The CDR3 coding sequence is TGTGCCAGCAGCAAGGACAGGGGGGGTCAGCCCCAGCATTTT. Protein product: CASSKDRGGQPQHF.

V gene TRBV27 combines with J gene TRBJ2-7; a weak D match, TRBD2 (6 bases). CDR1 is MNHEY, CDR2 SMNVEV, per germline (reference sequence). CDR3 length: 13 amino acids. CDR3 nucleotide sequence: TGTGCTTCTGCCCCCCGGGAGCACTACGAGCAGTACTTC. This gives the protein CASAPREHYEQYF.

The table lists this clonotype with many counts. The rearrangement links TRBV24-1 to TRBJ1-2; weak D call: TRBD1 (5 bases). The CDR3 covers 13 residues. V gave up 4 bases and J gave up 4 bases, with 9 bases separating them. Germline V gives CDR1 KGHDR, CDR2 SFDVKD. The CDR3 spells CATSDADIYGYTF. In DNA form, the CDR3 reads TGTGCCACCAGTGACGCGGACATCTATGGCTACACCTTC.

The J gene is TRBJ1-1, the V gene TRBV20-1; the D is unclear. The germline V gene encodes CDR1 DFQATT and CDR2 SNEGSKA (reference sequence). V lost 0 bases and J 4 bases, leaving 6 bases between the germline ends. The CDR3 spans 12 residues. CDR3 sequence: CSARDGSTEAFF. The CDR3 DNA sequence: TGCAGTGCTAGAGACGGGAGCACTGAAGCTTTCTTT.

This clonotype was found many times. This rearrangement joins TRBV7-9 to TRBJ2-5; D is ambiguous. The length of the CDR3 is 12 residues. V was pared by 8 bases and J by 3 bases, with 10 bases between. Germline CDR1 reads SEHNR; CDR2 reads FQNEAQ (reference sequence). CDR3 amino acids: CASGVPKETQYF. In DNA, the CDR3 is TGTGCCAGCGGAGTACCCAAAGAGACCCAGTACTTC.

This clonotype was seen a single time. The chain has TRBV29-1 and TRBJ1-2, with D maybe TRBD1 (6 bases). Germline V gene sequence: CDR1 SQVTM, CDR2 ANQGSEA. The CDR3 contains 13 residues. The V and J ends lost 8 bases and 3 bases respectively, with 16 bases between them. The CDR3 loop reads CSRKLDSHYGYTF. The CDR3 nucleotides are TGCAGCAGAAAGTTGGACAGCCACTATGGCTACACCTTC.

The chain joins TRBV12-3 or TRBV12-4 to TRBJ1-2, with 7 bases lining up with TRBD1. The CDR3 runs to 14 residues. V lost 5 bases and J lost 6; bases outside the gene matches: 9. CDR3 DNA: TGTGCCAGCAGTCCTCTCACAGGGGTGCATGGCTACACCTTC. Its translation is CASSPLTGVHGYTF.

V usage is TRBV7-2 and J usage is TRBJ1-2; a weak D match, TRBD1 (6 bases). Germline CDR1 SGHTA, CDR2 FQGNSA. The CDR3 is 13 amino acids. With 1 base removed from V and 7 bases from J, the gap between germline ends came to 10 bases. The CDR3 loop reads CASSLVGGGGYTF. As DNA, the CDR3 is TGTGCCAGCAGCTTAGTCGGAGGGGGTGGCTACACCTTC.

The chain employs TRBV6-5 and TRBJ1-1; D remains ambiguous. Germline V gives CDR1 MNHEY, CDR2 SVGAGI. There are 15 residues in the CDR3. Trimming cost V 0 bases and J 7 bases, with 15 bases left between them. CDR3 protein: CASSYSGLTGHEAFF. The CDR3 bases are TGTGCCAGCAGTTACTCTGGCCTCACGGGCCATGAAGCTTTCTTT.

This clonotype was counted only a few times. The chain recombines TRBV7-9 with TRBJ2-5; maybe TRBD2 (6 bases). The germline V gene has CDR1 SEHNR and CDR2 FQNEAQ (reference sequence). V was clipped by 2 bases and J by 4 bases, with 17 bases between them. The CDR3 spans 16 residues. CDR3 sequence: CASSLLAVHDRETQYF. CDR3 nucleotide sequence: TGTGCCAGCAGCTTATTAGCGGTTCACGACCGAGAGACCCAGTACTTC.

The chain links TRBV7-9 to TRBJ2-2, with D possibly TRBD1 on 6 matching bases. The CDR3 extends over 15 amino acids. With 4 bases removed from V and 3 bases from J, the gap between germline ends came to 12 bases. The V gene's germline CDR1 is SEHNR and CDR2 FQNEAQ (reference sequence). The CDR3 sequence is CASSSWGLHTGELFF. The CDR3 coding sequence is TGTGCCAGCAGCTCCTGGGGGCTACACACCGGGGAGCTGTTTTTT.

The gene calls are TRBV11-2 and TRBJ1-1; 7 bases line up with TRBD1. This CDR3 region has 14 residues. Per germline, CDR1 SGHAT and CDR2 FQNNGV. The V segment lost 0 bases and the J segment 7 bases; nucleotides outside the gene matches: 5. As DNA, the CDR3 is TGTGCCAGCAGCTTAGAGCAGGGGGAAGGTGAAGCTTTCTTT. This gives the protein CASSLEQGEGEAFF.

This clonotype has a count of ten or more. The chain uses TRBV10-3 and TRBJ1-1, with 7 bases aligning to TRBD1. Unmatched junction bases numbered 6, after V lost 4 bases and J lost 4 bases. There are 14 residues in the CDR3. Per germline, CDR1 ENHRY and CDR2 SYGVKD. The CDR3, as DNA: TGTGCCATCAGTGTAAGACAGGGAGGCACTGAAGCTTTCTTT. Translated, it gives CAISVRQGGTEAFF.

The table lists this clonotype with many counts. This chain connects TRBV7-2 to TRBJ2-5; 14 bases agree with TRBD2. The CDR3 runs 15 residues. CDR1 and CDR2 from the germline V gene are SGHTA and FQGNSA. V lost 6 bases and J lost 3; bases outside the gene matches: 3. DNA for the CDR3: TGTGCCAGCAGTTCGGGACTAGCGGGGGAAGAGACCCAGTACTTC. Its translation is CASSSGLAGEETQYF.

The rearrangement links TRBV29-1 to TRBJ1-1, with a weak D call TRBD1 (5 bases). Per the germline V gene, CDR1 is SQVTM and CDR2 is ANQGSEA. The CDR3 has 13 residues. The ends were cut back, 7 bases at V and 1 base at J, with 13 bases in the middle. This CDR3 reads CSARGGGNTEAFF. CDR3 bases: TGCAGCGCCCGCGGGGGAGGGAACACTGAAGCTTTCTTT.

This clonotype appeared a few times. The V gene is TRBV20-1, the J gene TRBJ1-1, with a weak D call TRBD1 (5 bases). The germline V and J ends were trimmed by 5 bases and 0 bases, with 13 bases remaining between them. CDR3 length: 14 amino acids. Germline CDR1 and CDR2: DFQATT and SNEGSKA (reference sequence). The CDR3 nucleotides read TGCAGTGCTGGGAAAGGGGCGATGAACACTGAAGCTTTCTTT. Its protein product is CSAGKGAMNTEAFF.

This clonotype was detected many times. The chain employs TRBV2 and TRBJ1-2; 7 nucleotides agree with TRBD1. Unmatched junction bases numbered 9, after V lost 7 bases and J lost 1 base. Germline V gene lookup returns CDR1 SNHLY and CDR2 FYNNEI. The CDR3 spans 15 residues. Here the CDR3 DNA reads TGTGCCAGCATCCCGAGGGGACAGAGTAACTATGGCTACACCTTC. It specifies CASIPRGQSNYGYTF.